The following is a T cell receptor beta chain sequence with its context. This clonotype was counted a few times. Its antigen target is currently unknown. No much larger clone is present one base from it, and per-base qualities are unavailable. The time point label, read with the paper, signifies: patch test 2, 6 weeks after DPC sensitization. The treatment or condition tag for this specimen amounts to: therapeutic diphenylcyclopropenone sensitization with weekly scalp DPC. At each patch-test visit, blood was drawn before the patch test was applied. Eligible patients were aged 18 to 70, diagnosed with alopecia, deemed suitable for DPC therapy, and excluded if pregnant. Total RNA was isolated from unfractionated whole blood collected in Tempus Blood RNA tubes. The protocol used for the library was RACE. This sample was sequenced with a NextSeq 500. During library preparation, unique molecular identifiers were attached to individual cDNA molecules so that TCRs could be counted quantitatively and reproducibly. Each blood RNA sample was used to sequence both TCR alpha and TCR beta chains. Processing in the source paper ran as follows. A median of approximately 96,000 TCRs per sample was observed, with a range of 23,224 to 690,600. V, J and CDR3 annotation of the TCR reads was carried out using the Decombinator software suite. To make PS versus PT1 abundance plots, every sample was subsampled to the same number of TCRs (28,000). Expanded TCRs were defined as absent before sensitization and observed at least eight times at the 2-week time point. The public reads were reprocessed in TCRdb via fastp at Q25 and MiXCR, keeping in-frame beta chains. Rows merge per CDR3 protein into single entries with the most common DNA and genes. TCRdb, not the original authors, processed these V and J calls. For this sample the table gives some 96,000 distinct CDR3 sequences, of which roughly a tenth were detected only once. The top ten clonotypes cover approximately 2% of the sample.

Based on the germline V gene, the CDR1 and CDR2 sequences are MDHEN and SYDVKM. Taken from cysteine to phenylalanine, the CDR3 has 13 residues. Of all the DNA, just the CDR3 is kept, 39 bases in frame from base 1. For this chain, trimming is 6 bases at the V end and 6 bases at the J end, and the number of junction bases without a gene match is 3. The data belong to a study of human T cells and chemical hapten exposure (dated by TCRdb to the early 2020s). For context, the study as a whole: For sensitization, 2% DPC in acetone was applied to a 2 cm by 2 cm area of upper inner arm skin. Throughout the approximately 25-week study period, patients were also given weekly therapeutic DPC doses on the scalp. Patch testing was done on the upper back using Finn chambers containing 0.01% DPC, and results were scored after 6 days according to International Contact Dermatitis Research Group standards. The patient cohort, mostly female, included alopecia areata with under or over 50% scalp involvement, alopecia totalis and alopecia universalis. Libraries were combined into a pool for sequencing, and differences in TCR yield between samples came mainly from small differences in library volumes within the pool. The study tracked peripheral blood TCR repertoire changes in vivo during primary and secondary sensitization to the hapten diphenylcyclopropenone (DPC) in alopecia patients. Blood was sampled from patients pre-sensitization (week 0) and at 2, 6 and about 24 weeks after DPC sensitization. For TCR sequencing, blood came from about 29 alopecia patients at anywhere from one to four time points (pre-sensitization, 2, 6 and 24 weeks). Points the paper makes about the study in general: Repeated subsampling changed both the strength of the expansion versus patch-test correlation and the threshold at which that correlation became significant. A positive correlation was found between the number of PT1 expanded TCRs and patch test score, with significance reached at thresholds 8, 16 and 32 but not 4. Significantly more large CDR3 similarity clusters were formed by expanded TCRs than by pre-sensitization or healthy control sets, consistent with antigen-driven responses. The number of TCRs above 1 in 1000 frequency did not change with DPC sensitization; there was no evidence of global repertoire structure alterations. Alopecia, a presumed autoimmune disease, was present in all patients, so the immune response of the patients might differ from that of healthy individuals.

Rearrangement joined TRBV28 to TRBJ2-5; 11 junctional bases match TRBD1. This sequence was found in a woman aged 40 to 50 with alopecia areata. Some clones in this sample may be carry-over from other donors' samples. This material consisted of whole blood, taken in connection with sensitization to the hapten diphenylcyclopropenone (DPC). The sequence in DNA is TGTGCCAGCAGGGGACAGGGGGACAAGACCCAGTACTTC. This gives the protein CASRGQGDKTQYF. Here the CDR3 is joined to the reference TRBV28 and TRBJ2-5 genes, and the full variable domain is: DVKVTQSSRYLVKRTGEKVFLECVQDMDHENMFWYRQDPGLGLRLIYFSYDVKMKEKGDIPEGYSVSREKKERFSLILESASTNQTSMYLCASRGQGDKTQYFGPGTRLLVL.